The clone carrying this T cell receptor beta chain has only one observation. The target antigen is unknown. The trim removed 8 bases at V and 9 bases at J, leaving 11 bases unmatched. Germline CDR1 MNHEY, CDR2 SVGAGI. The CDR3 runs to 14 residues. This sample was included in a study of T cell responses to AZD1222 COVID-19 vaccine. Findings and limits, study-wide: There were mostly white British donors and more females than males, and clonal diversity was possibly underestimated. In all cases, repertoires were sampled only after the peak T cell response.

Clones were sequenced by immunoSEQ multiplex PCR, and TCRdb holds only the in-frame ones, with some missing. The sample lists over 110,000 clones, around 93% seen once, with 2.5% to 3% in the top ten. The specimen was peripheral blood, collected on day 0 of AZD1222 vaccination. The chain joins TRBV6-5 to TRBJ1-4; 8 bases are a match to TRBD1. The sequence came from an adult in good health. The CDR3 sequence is CASGTDRELQKLFF. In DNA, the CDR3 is TGTGCCAGCGGGACGGACAGGGAGTTGCAAAAACTGTTTTTT.